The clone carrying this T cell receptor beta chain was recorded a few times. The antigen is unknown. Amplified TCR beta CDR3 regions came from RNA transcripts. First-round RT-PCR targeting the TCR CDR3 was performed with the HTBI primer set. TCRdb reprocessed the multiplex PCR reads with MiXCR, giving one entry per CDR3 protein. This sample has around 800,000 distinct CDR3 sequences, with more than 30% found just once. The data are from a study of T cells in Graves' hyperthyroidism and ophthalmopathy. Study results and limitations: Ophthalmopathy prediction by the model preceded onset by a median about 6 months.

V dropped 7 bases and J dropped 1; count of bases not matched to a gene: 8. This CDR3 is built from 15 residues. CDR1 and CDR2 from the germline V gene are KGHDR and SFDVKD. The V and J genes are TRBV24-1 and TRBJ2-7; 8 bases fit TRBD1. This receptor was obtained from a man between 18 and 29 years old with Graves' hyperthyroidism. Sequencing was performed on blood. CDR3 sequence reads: CATRSEGQASYEQYF. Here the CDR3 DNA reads TGTGCCACCAGGTCGGAGGGACAGGCTTCCTACGAGCAGTACTTC.